The present TCR beta chain was sequenced within a study of identical twins. General study results and limits: With monozygotic twins, out-of-frame TCR alpha sharing exceeded what models estimated. With beta out-of-frame sequences, excess sharing by twins was weaker.

This clonotype was seen a handful of times. Its specificity is not known. This CDR3 is 13 amino acids long. Per germline, CDR1 MGHDK and CDR2 SYGVNS. Between the trimmed V and J ends, which lost 2 bases and 5 bases, there was a span of 9 bases. Carrying unique molecular identifiers, the cDNA also gained a universal primer site through template switching. TCRdb re-derived calls from the 5' RACE reads in MiXCR, one entry per CDR3 protein. The sample lists 650,000 to 800,000 distinct CDR3 sequences; approximately 9% were seen once. The same specimen was also included in a second study, on yellow fever vaccine responses in identical twins. From that report: Reportedly, twins' vaccine T cell responses looked partly convergent and partly personalized.

The TCR sequence derives from a woman younger than 35 in good health. Sample: PBMCs. The V call is TRBV25-1, the J call TRBJ2-5, with D hard to call. CDR3 loop: CASSEGGFETQYF. CDR3 bases: TGTGCCAGCAGTGAAGGTGGTTTCGAGACCCAGTACTTC.